The clone carrying this TCR beta chain was counted between two and nine times. During its preparation, the TCRbeta library received unique molecular identifiers. One entry per CDR3 protein, called by TCRdb with MiXCR from the PCR reads. The sample holds 450,000 to 500,000 distinct CDR3 sequences; around 13% are singletons and the top ten take approximately 5.4%. CDR3 length equals 16 residues. CDR1 and CDR2 from the germline V gene are SGHVS and FNYEAQ. The ends were cut back, 3 bases at V and 0 bases at J, with 12 bases in the middle. This sample stems from a study of T-cell reconstitution after alpha-beta-depleted transplantation in children.

The source of this sequence is a human donor who donated a stem cell graft to a child with combined immunodeficiency. The sequenced sample was PBMCs from the stem cell graft donor, obtained from the stem cell graft. The chain employs TRBV7-6 and TRBJ2-1; perhaps TRBD1 as D (6 bases). The CDR3 protein is CASSLDRGSSYNEQFF. The CDR3 nucleotides are TGTGCCAGCAGCTTGGACAGAGGGAGCTCCTACAATGAGCAGTTCTTC.